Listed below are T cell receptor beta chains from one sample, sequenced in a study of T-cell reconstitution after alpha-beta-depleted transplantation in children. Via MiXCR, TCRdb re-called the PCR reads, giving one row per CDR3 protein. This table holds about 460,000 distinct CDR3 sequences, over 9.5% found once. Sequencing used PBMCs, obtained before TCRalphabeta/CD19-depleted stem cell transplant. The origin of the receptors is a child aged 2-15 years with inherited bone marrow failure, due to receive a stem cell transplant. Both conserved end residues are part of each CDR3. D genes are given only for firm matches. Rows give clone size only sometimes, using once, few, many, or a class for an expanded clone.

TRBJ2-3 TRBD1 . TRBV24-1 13 CATTGQGTDTQYF TGTGCCACGACAGGACAGGGCACAGATACGCAGTATTTT
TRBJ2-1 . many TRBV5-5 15 CASSLGYSVYNEQFF TGTGCCAGCAGCTTGGGGTACAGCGTTTACAATGAGCAGTTCTTC
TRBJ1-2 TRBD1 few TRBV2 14 CASSDPRDSYGYTF TGTGCCAGCAGTGACCCCCGGGACAGCTATGGCTACACCTTC
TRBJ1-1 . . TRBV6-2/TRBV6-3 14 CASSYSNPGTEAFF TGTGCCAGCAGTTACTCGAACCCGGGGACTGAAGCTTTCTTT
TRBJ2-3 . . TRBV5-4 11 CAISRADTQYF TGTGCCATCTCACGTGCCGATACGCAGTATTTT
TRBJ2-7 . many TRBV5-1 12 CASSASFGEQYF TGCGCCAGCAGCGCGTCCTTTGGAGAGCAGTACTTC
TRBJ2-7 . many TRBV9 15 CASSVAPGRPYEQYF TGTGCCAGCAGCGTAGCACCGGGACGGCCCTACGAGCAGTACTTC
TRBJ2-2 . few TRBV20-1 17 CSARDHSGQANTGELFF TGCAGTGCTAGAGATCATTCGGGACAAGCTAACACCGGGGAGCTGTTTTTT
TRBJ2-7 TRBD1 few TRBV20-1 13 CSAKKQGAGEQYF TGCAGTGCTAAGAAACAGGGGGCGGGGGAGCAGTACTTC
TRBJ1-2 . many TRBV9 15 CASSPSDGTNYGYTF TGTGCCAGCAGCCCGTCGGACGGAACTAACTATGGCTACACCTTC
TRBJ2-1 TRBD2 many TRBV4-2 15 CASSPLAGGRGEQFF TGTGCCAGCAGCCCACTAGCGGGAGGGCGGGGTGAGCAGTTCTTC
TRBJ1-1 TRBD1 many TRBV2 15 CARDGDRGMNTEAFF TGTGCCAGAGATGGGGACAGGGGGATGAACACTGAAGCTTTCTTT
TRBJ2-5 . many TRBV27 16 CASSPSLGEYQETQYF TGTGCCAGCAGTCCTTCACTTGGGGAATACCAAGAGACCCAGTACTTC
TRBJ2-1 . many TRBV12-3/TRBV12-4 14 CASSFVRIRDEQFF TGTGCCAGCAGTTTCGTGCGAATCCGGGATGAGCAGTTCTTC
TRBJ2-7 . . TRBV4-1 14 CASSQPDASYEQYF TGCGCCAGCAGCCAGCCGGACGCCTCCTACGAGCAGTACTTC
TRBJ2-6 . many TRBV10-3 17 CAISDGRAMGGANVLTF TGTGCCATCAGTGACGGCAGAGCCATGGGGGGGGCCAACGTCCTGACTTTC
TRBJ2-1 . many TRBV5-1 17 CASSLSLVGGAYNEQFF TGCGCCAGCAGCTTGTCGCTGGTTGGCGGGGCCTACAATGAGCAGTTCTTC
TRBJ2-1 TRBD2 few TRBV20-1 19 CSARDLLAGPVSSYNEQFF TGCAGTGCTAGAGATCTACTAGCGGGTCCCGTCTCCTCCTACAATGAGCAGTTCTTC
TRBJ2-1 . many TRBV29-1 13 CSVVDFNHNEQFF TGCAGCGTTGTAGACTTTAACCACAATGAGCAGTTCTTC
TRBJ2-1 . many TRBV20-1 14 CSARGLAVYNEQFF TGCAGTGCTAGAGGGCTAGCCGTCTACAATGAGCAGTTCTTC
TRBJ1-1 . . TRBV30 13 CAWSRQENTEAFF TGTGCCTGGAGTCGGCAGGAGAACACTGAAGCTTTCTTT
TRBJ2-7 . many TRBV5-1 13 CASSLESVSEQYF TGCGCCAGCAGCTTGGAGTCGGTGTCCGAGCAGTACTTC
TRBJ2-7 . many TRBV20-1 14 CSGGFGTGEYEQYF TGCAGTGGGGGTTTCGGGACTGGTGAATACGAGCAGTACTTC
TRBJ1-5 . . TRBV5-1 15 CASSLAPGGNQPQHF TGCGCCAGCAGCTTGGCCCCGGGCGGCAATCAGCCCCAGCATTTT
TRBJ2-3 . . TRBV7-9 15 CASSHFSGTHPQQYF TGTGCCAGCAGCCACTTTAGCGGCACCCACCCTCAGCAGTATTTT
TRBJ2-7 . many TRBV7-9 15 CASSNLQDGRDEQYF TGTGCCAGCAGCAACCTCCAGGATGGCCGCGACGAGCAGTACTTC
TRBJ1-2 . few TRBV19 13 CASGGPGARGYTF TGTGCCAGTGGGGGCCCCGGGGCTCGGGGCTACACCTTC
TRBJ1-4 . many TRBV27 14 CASSSIGAGEKLFF TGTGCCAGCAGCTCTATCGGGGCTGGTGAAAAACTGTTTTTT
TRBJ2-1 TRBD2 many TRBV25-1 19 CASSEYTSGSYSPGNEQFF TGTGCCAGCAGTGAATATACTAGCGGGAGTTACTCTCCGGGCAATGAGCAGTTCTTC
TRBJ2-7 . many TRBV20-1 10 CSAEGYEQYF TGCAGTGCAGAGGGCTACGAGCAGTACTTC
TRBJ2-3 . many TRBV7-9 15 CASTLSRGSTDTQYF TGTGCCAGCACCCTAAGTCGAGGATCCACAGATACGCAGTATTTT
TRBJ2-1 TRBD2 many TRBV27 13 CASSLGTRTEQFF TGTGCCAGCAGTTTAGGGACTAGAACTGAGCAGTTCTTC
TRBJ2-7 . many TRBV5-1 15 CASSLGGTNSYEQYF TGCGCCAGCAGCTTGGGTGGGACAAACTCCTACGAGCAGTACTTC
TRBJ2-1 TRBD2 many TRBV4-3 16 CASSQDLAGARDEQFF TGCGCCAGCAGCCAAGATCTAGCGGGAGCTCGGGATGAGCAGTTCTTC
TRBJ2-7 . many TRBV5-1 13 CASSPGSRYEQYF TGCGCCAGCAGCCCAGGATCCCGGTACGAGCAGTACTTC
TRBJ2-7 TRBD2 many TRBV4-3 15 CASSAAASGAYEQYF TGCGCCAGCAGCGCGGCGGCTAGCGGGGCCTACGAGCAGTACTTC
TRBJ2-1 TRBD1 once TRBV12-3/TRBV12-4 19 CASCLWAPRRDRAYNEQFF TGTGCCAGCTGTTTATGGGCTCCGAGGAGGGACAGGGCCTACAATGAGCAGTTCTTC